A selection of T cell receptor beta chains follows, all from one sample in a study of cytomegalovirus exposure and HLA in healthy donors. Assay: immunoSEQ multiplex PCR; the TCRdb copy retains only in-frame clones and omits some. The data contain tens of thousands of clones, 96% of them singletons. Sequenced: PBMCs. The receptor source for this set is a woman in her late teens or twenties in good health and CMV-seronegative. CDR3s include the opening cysteine and the closing phenylalanine or tryptophan.

J gene: TRBJ2-1; V gene: TRBV4-3; CDR3 protein: CASSPGLARGNEQFF
J gene: TRBJ2-1; V gene: TRBV28; CDR3 protein: CASATGVGYNEQFF
J gene: TRBJ1-1; V gene: TRBV13; CDR3 protein: CASSLAGGNTEAFF
J gene: TRBJ1-5; V gene: TRBV6-5; CDR3 protein: CASRPTEDQPQHF
J gene: TRBJ1-4; V gene: TRBV4-3; CDR3 protein: CASSQDLWQANGANEKLFF
J gene: TRBJ2-7; V gene: TRBV18; CDR3 protein: CASSPLQGLAYEQYF
J gene: TRBJ2-3; V gene: TRBV7-3; CDR3 protein: CASSLTGHRGRRSPTDTQYF
J gene: TRBJ2-7; V gene: TRBV7-3; CDR3 protein: CASSPGVAGTYEQYF
J gene: TRBJ2-3; V gene: TRBV28; CDR3 protein: CASSLARRGSTDTQYF
J gene: TRBJ2-3; V gene: TRBV5-1; CDR3 protein: CASSLKVGGPGDTQYF
J gene: TRBJ2-5; V gene: TRBV11-2; CDR3 protein: CASSLSREGTQYF
J gene: TRBJ2-2; V gene: TRBV4-1; CDR3 protein: CASSQGAGNPASDTGELFF
J gene: TRBJ1-4; V gene: TRBV5-1; CDR3 protein: CASRGAGATNEKLFF
J gene: TRBJ2-2; V gene: TRBV7-9; CDR3 protein: CASSLAVHPNTGELFF
J gene: TRBJ2-5; V gene: TRBV9; CDR3 protein: CASSVGGGETQYF
J gene: TRBJ1-3; V gene: TRBV28; CDR3 protein: CASSTTGVGNTIYF
J gene: TRBJ1-1; V gene: TRBV2; CDR3 protein: CASRNRAVGTEAFF
J gene: TRBJ1-3; V gene: TRBV20-1; CDR3 protein: CSARALGTIYF
J gene: TRBJ2-7; V gene: TRBV5-4; CDR3 protein: CASQPAGGPYEQYF
J gene: TRBJ2-4; V gene: TRBV7-2; CDR3 protein: CASSLMVGGNIQYF